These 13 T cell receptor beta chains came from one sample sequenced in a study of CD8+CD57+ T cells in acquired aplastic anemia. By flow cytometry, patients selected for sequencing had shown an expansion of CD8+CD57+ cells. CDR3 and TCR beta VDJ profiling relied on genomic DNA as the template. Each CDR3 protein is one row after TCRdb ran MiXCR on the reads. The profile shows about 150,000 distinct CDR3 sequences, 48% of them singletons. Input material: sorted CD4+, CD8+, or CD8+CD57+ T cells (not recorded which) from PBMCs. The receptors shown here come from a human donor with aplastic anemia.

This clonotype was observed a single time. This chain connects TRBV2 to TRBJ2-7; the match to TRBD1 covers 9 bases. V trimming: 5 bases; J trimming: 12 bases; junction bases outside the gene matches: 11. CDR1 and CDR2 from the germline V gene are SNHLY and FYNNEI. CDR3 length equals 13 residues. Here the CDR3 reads CASSRDRETLGYF. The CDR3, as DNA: TGTGCCAGCAGTCGGGACAGGGAGACCCTGGGGTACTTC.

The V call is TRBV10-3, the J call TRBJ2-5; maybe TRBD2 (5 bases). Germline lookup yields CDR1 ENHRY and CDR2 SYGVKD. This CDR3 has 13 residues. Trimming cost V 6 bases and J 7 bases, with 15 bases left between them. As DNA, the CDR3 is TGTGCCATCAGGGACGGCCCGGAGGTGACCCAGTACTTC. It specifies CAIRDGPEVTQYF.

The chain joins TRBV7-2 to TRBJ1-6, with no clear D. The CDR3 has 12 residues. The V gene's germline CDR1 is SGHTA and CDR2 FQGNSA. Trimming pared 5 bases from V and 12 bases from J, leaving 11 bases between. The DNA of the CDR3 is TGTGCCAGCAGCCCCATGATCGGACCCCTCCACTTT. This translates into CASSPMIGPLHF.

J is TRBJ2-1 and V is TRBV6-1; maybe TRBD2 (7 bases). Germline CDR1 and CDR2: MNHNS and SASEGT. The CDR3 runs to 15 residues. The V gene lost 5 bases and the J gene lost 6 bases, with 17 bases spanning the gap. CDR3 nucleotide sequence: TGTGCCAGCAGTAGGGGCGGGGGCTCAGGCAATGAGCAGTTCTTC. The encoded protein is CASSRGGGSGNEQFF.

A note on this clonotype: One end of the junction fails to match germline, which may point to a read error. The CDR3 coding sequence is TGTGCCAGCAGCTTAGAGGCCGCCGGGACACACCTCTTC. It specifies CASSLEAAGTHLF. This chain connects TRBV11-2 to TRBJ1-2; a possible D gene is TRBD1 (6 bases). The CDR3 has 13 residues. Per germline, CDR1 SGHAT and CDR2 FQNNGV. The full variable domain, its missing parts supplied by reference TRBV11-2 and TRBJ1-2, is EAGVAQSPRYKIIEKRQSVAFWCNPISGHATLYWYQQILGQGPKLLIQFQNNGVVDDSQLPKDRFSAERLKGVDSTLKIQPAKLEDSAVYLCASSLEAAGTHLFGSGTRLTVV.

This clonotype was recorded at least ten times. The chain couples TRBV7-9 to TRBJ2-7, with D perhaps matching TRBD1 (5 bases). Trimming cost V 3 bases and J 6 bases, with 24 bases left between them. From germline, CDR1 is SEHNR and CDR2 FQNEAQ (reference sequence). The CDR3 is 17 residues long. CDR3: CASSFGPGQGSRGEQYF. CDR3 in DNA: TGTGCCAGCAGCTTCGGCCCCGGGCAGGGAAGTAGAGGCGAGCAGTACTTC.

The chain's CDR3 is CASSPGQGADKQYF. The CDR3 region has the DNA TGTGCCAGCAGTCCAGGACAGGGGGCGGACAAGCAGTACTTC. V usage is TRBV12-3 or TRBV12-4 and J usage is TRBJ2-7; 11 bases align to TRBD1. Trimming removed 5 bases from V and 8 bases from J; junction bases left unmatched: 8. CDR3 length: 14 residues.

Here the CDR3 DNA reads TGTGCCATCAGTGGCTCTACCACGGGAGATACGCAGTATTTT. Translating it yields CAISGSTTGDTQYF. The chain uses TRBV10-3 and TRBJ2-3; no reliable D call. The V gene lost 4 bases and the J gene lost 5 bases, with 13 bases spanning the gap. Germline CDR1 and CDR2: ENHRY and SYGVKD. The length of the CDR3 is 14 residues.

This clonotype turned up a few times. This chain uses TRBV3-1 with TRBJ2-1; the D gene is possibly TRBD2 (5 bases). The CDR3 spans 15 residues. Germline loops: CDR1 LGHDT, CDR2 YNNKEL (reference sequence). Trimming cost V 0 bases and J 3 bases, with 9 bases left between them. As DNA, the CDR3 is TGTGCCAGCAGCCAAGATAGGGCGGGCTACAATGAGCAGTTCTTC. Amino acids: CASSQDRAGYNEQFF.

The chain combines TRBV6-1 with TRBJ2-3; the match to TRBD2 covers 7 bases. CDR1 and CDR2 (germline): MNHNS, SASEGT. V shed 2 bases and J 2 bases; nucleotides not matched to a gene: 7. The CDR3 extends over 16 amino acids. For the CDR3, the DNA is TGTGCCAGCAGTGAAATCGCGGGAGAAGTCACAGATACGCAGTATTTT. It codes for CASSEIAGEVTDTQYF.

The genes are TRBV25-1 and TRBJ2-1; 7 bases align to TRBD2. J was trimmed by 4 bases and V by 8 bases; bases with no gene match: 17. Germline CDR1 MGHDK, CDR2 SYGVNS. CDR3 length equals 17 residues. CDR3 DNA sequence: TGTGCCAGCTTTACCACCGGGAGGAAAATCGTGTACAATGAGCAGTTCTTC. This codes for CASFTTGRKIVYNEQFF.

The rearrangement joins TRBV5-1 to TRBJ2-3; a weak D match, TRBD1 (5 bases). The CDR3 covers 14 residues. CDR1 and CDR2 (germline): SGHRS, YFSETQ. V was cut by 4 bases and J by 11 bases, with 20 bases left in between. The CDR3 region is CASSRLDEDNEQYF. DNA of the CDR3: TGCGCCAGCAGCAGGCTAGATGAGGACAATGAGCAGTATTTT.

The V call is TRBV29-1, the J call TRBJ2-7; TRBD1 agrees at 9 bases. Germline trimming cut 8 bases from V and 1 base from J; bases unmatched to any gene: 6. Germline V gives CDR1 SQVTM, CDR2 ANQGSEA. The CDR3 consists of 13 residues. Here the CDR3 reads CSTSGTGSYEQYF. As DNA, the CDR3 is TGCAGCACGTCCGGGACAGGGTCCTACGAGCAGTACTTC.